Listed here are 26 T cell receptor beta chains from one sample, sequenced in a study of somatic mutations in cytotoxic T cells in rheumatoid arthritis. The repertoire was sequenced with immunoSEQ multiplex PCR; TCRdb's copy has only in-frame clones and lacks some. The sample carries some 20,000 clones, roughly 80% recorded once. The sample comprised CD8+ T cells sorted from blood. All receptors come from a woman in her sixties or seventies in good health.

This CDR3 is CASSQTGSYNEQFF. The CDR3 DNA follows: TGCGCCAGCAGCCAAACGGGTTCCTACAATGAGCAGTTCTTC. The V gene is TRBV4-1, the J gene TRBJ2-1, with unresolved D. V was clipped by 2 bases and J by 1 base, with 6 bases between them. This CDR3 is 14 amino acids long. Germline lookup yields CDR1 MGHRA and CDR2 YSYEKL.

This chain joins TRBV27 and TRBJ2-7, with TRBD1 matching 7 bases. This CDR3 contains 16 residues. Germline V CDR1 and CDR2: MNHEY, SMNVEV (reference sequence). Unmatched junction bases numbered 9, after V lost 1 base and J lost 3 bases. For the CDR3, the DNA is TGTGCCAGCAGTTTATACCCGGCAGGGGGTATCTACGAGCAGTACTTC. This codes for CASSLYPAGGIYEQYF.

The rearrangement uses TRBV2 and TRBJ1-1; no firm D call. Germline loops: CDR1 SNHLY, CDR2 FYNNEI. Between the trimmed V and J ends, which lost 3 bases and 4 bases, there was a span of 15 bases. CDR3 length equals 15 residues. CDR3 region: CASSEVGPLGTEAFF. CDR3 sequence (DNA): TGTGCCAGCAGTGAGGTTGGCCCCCTCGGCACTGAAGCTTTCTTT.

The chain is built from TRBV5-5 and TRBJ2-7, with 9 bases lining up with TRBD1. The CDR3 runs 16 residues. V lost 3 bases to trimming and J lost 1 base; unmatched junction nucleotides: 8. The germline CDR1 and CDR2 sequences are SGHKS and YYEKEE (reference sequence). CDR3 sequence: CASSWGDRARSYEQYF. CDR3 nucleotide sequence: TGTGCCAGCAGCTGGGGGGACAGGGCCCGTTCCTACGAGCAGTACTTC. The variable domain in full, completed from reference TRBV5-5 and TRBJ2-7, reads DAGVTQSPTHLIKTRGQQVTLRCSPISGHKSVSWYQQVLGQGPQFIFQYYEKEERGRGNFPDRFSARQFPNYSSELNVNALLLGDSALYLCASSWGDRARSYEQYFGPGTRLTVT.

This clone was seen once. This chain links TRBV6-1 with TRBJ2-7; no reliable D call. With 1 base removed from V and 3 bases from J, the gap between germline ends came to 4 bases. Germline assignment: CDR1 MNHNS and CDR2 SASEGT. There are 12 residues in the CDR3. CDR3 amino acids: CASSEGNYEQYF. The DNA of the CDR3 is TGTGCCAGCAGTGAAGGTAACTACGAGCAGTACTTC.

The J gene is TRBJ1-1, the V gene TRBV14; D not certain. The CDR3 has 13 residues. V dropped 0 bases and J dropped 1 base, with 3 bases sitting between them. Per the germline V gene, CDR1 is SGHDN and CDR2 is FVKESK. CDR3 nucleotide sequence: TGTGCCAGCAGCCAAGACCGGAACACTGAAGCTTTCTTT. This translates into CASSQDRNTEAFF.

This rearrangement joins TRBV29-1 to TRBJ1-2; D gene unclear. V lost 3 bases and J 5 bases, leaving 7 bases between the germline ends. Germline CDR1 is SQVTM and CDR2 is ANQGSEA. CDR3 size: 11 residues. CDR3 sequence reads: CSVEGRYGYTF. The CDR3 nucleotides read TGCAGCGTTGAGGGCAGGTATGGCTACACCTTC.

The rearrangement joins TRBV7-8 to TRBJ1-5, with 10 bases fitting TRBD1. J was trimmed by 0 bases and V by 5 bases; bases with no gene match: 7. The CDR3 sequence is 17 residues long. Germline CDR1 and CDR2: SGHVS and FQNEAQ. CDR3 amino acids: CASSTGQGQDSNQPQHF. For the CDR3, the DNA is TGTGCCAGCAGCACGGGACAGGGGCAGGATAGCAATCAGCCCCAGCATTTT.

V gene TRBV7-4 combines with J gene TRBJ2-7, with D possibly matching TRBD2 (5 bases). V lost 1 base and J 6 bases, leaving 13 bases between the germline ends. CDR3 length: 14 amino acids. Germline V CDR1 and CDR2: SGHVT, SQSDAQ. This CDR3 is CASSLVSEGTEQYF. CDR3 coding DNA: TGTGCCAGCAGCTTAGTAAGTGAGGGAACCGAGCAGTACTTC. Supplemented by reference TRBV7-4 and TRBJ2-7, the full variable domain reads GAGVSQSPRYKVAKRGRDVALRCDSISGHVTLYWYRQTLGQGSEVLTYSQSDAQRDKSGRPSGRFSAERPERSVSTLKIQRTEQGDSAVYLCASSLVSEGTEQYFGPGTRLTVT.

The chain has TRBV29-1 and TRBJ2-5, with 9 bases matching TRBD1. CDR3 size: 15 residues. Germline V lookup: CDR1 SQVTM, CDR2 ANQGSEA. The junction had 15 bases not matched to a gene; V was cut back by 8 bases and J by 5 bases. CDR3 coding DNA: TGCAGCCCTTGGATTTCGGGACAGGGAGGGGAGACCCAGTACTTC. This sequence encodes CSPWISGQGGETQYF.

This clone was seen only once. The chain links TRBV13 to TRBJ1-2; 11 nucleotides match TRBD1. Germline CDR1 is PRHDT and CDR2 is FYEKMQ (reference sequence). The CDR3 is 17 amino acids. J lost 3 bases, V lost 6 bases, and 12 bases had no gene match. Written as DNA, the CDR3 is TGTGCCAGCAGATACTCCGGGACAGGGGGGACATACTATGGCTACACCTTC. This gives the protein CASRYSGTGGTYYGYTF.

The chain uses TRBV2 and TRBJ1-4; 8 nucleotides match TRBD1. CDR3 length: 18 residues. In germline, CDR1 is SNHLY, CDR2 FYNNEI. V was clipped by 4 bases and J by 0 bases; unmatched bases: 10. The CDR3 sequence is CASSVTPGGRTTNEKLFF. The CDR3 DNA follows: TGTGCCAGCAGTGTAACCCCAGGGGGCAGAACAACTAATGAAAAACTGTTTTTT.

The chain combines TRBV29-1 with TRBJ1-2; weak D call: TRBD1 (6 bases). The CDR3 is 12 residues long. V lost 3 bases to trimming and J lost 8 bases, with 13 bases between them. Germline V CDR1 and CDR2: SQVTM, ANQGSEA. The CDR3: CSVDFTGRGYTF. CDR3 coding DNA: TGCAGCGTTGATTTCACAGGGAGAGGCTACACCTTC. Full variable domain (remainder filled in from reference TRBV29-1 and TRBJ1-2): SAVISQKPSRDICQRGTSLTIQCQVDSQVTMMFWYRQQPGQSLTLIATANQGSEATYESGFVIDKFPISRPNLTFSTLTVSNMSPEDSSIYLCSVDFTGRGYTFGSGTRLTVV.

The chain's CDR3 is CASSEDRSGGPNTEAFF. CDR3 coding DNA: TGTGCCAGCAGTGAGGATCGGTCGGGGGGGCCGAACACTGAAGCTTTCTTT. The rearrangement links TRBV2 to TRBJ1-1; maybe TRBD1 (6 bases). This CDR3 comprises 17 residues. Germline-derived CDR1 and CDR2 are SNHLY and FYNNEI. V was trimmed by 3 bases and J by 1 base, leaving 18 bases between them.

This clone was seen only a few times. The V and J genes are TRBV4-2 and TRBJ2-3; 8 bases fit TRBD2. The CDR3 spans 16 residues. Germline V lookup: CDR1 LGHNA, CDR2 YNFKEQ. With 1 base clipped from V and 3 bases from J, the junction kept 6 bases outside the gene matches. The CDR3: CASSQVAGGGTDTQYF. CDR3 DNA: TGTGCCAGCAGCCAAGTGGCGGGAGGAGGGACAGATACGCAGTATTTT.

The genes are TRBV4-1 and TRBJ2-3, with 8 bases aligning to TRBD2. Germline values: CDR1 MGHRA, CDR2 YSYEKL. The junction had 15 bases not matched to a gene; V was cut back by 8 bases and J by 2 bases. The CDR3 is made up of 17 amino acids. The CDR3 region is CASRYEVSSGTTDTQYF. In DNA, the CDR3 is TGCGCCAGCCGCTATGAAGTGAGTAGCGGGACCACAGATACGCAGTATTTT.

CDR3 DNA: TGCGCCAGCAGTGAGATTAGTGGGGCCGGCCCTGAAGCTTTCTTT. It yields the protein CASSEISGAGPEAFF. The V call is TRBV10-1, the J call TRBJ1-1, with a possible D match to TRBD1 (5 bases). CDR3 length equals 15 residues. Between the trimmed V and J ends, which lost 2 bases and 6 bases, there was a span of 16 bases. Germline CDR1 is WNHNN and CDR2 is SYGVQD (reference sequence).

The CDR3 here is CASNVQGSSYEQYF. For the CDR3, the DNA is TGTGCCAGCAATGTTCAGGGAAGCTCCTACGAGCAGTACTTC. V is TRBV6-1 and J is TRBJ2-7; a possible D gene is TRBD1 (5 bases). Germline lookup yields CDR1 MNHNS and CDR2 SASEGT. The CDR3 loop spans 14 amino acids. Trimming took 7 bases from V and 0 from J, leaving 13 bases between them.

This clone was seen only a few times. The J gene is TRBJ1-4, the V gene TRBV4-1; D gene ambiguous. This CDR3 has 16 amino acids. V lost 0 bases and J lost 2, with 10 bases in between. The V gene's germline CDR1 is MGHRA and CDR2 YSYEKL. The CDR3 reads CASSQEESVTNEKLFF. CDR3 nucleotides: TGCGCCAGCAGCCAAGAGGAGTCGGTGACTAATGAAAAACTGTTTTTT.

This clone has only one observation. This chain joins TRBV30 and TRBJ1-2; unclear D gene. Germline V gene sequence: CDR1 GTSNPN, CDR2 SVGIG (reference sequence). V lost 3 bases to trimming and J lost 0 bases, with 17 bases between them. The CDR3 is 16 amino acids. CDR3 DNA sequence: TGTGCCTGGAGCACCCAGACTTTGGATCCTAACTATGGCTACACCTTC. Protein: CAWSTQTLDPNYGYTF.

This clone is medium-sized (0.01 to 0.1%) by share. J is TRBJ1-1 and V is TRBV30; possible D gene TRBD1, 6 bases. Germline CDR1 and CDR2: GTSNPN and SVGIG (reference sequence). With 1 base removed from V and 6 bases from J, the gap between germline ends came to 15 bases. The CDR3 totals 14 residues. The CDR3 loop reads CAWSAITGLPEAFF. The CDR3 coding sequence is TGTGCCTGGAGTGCCATCACAGGGCTCCCTGAAGCTTTCTTT.

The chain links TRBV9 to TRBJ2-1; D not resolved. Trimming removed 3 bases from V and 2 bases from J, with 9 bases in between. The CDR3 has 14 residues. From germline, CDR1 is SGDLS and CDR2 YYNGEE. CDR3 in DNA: TGTGCCAGCAGCGGCCCCCCGGCCTACAATGAGCAGTTCTTC. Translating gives CASSGPPAYNEQFF.

DNA of the CDR3: TGCGCCAGCAGCCAAGAAGGGATCACTGAAGCTTTCTTT. Translating it yields CASSQEGITEAFF. The chain recombines TRBV4-1 with TRBJ1-1; D is unresolved. V was shortened by 0 bases and J by 4 bases, with 6 bases between the two germline ends. CDR1 is MGHRA, CDR2 YSYEKL, per germline. The CDR3 runs to 13 residues.

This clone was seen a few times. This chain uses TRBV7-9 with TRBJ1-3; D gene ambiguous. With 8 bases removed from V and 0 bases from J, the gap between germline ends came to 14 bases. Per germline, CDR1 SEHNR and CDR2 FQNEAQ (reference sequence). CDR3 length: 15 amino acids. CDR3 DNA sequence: TGTGCCAGCGGCGAAGGACGGGACTCTGGAAACACCATATATTTT. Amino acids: CASGEGRDSGNTIYF.

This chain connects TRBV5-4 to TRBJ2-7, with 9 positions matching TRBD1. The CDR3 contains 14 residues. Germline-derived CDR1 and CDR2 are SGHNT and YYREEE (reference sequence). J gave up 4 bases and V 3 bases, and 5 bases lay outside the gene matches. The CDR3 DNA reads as TGTGCCAGCAGCTCGGGACAGGGTCGGTACGAGCAGTACTTC. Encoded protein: CASSSGQGRYEQYF.

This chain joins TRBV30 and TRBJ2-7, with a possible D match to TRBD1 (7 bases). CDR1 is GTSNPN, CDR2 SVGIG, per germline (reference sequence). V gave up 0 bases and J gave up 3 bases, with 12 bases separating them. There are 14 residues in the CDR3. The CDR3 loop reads CAWSVSGGLYEQYF. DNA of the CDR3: TGTGCCTGGAGTGTATCAGGGGGACTCTACGAGCAGTACTTC.